This T cell receptor beta chain stems from a study of blood T cell repertoires in COVID-19. Per germline, CDR1 SEHNR and CDR2 FQNEAQ (reference sequence). The CDR3 extends over 14 amino acids. Trimming pared 5 bases from V and 4 bases from J, leaving 14 bases between. Sequenced by immunoSEQ multiplex PCR; TCRdb stores in-frame clones only, minus some. The data hold approximately 100,000 clones, with around nine tenths observed a single time. The genes are TRBV7-9 and TRBJ1-1; D is undetermined. Input material: peripheral blood. This sequence originates from a human donor with acute or convalescent COVID-19. The donor label of this sample is uncertain. Written as DNA, the CDR3 is TGTGCCAGCAGCCCCCCGGCGAGGAGCACTGAAGCTTTCTTT. Encoded protein: CASSPPARSTEAFF. The full variable domain, completed using reference TRBV7-9 and TRBJ1-1, is DTGVSQNPRHKITKRGQNVTFRCDPISEHNRLYWYRQTLGQGPEFLTYFQNEAQLEKSRLLSDRFSAERPKGSFSTLEIQRTEQGDSAMYLCASSPPARSTEAFFGQGTRLTVV.